This T cell receptor (beta chain) was recovered during a study of shared clonotypes between healthy human individuals. Background on the study: With ages of 18 to 49, the donors were two women and three men. Study-wide results and limits: A handful of donors held about 5% of naive CD4 clonotypes in common. Richness estimates generally favored naive over memory subsets.

Deep was the level at which the assay was run. The method was immunoSEQ multiplex PCR; TCRdb's version includes in-frame clones alone and lacks a portion of them. The sample shows about 2.5 million clones, about nine tenths of them seen only once. As to this clone: What it recognizes is unknown.

The source of this sequence is a man between 18 and 29 years old in good health. Some clones in this sample may be carry-over from other donors' samples. Material: naive CD4+ T cells from PBMCs. Indicated subset: CD45RA+ positively selected.

CDR3 residues: CAISGAEMEGYTF. The CDR3 DNA reads TGTGCCATCAGTGGCGCAGAGATGGAGGGCTACACCTTC. The chain is built from TRBV10-3 and TRBJ1-2; D not certain. Germline V gives CDR1 ENHRY, CDR2 SYGVKD. V was trimmed by 4 bases and J by 8 bases, leaving 14 bases between them. There are 13 residues in the CDR3.